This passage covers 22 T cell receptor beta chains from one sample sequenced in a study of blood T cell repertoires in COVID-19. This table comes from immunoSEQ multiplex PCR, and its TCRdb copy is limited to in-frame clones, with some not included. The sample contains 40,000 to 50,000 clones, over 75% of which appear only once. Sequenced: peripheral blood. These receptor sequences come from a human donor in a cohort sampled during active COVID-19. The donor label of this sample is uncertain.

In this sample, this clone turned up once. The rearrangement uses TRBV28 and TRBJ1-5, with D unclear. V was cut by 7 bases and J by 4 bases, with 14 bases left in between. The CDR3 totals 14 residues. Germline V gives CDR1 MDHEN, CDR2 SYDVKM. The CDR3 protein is CASTAEVLNQPQHF. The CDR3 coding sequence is TGTGCCAGCACTGCTGAGGTACTGAATCAGCCCCAGCATTTT.

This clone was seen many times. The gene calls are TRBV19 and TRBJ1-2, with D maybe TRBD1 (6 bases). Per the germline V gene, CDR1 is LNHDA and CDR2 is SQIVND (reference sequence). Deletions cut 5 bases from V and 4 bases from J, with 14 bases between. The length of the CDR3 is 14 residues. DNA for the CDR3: TGTGCCAGTAGTCCAAGGGGACAAGGCTATGGCTACACCTTC. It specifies CASSPRGQGYGYTF.

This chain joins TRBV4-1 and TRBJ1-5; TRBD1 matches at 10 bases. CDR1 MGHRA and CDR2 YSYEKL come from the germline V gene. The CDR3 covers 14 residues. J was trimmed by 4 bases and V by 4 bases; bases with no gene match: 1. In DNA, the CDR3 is TGCGCCAGCAGCCGACAGGGGGCGAATCAGCCCCAGCATTTT. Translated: CASSRQGANQPQHF.

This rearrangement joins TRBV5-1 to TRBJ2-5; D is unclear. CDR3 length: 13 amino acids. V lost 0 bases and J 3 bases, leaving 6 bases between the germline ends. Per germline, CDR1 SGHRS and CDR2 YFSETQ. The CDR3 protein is CASSLGGEETQYF. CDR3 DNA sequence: TGCGCCAGCAGCTTGGGCGGAGAAGAGACCCAGTACTTC.

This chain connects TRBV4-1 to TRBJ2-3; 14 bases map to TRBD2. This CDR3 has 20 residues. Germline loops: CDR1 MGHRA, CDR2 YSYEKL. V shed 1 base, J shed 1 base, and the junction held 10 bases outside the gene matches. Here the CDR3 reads CASSQGLAGGPVTRTDTQYF. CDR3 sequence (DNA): TGCGCCAGCAGCCAAGGACTAGCGGGGGGGCCGGTCACCCGCACAGATACGCAGTATTTT.

The CDR3 bases are TGTGCCAGCTCATTCTATCAGGGGACTGGGGCCAACGTCCTGACTTTC. Its protein is CASSFYQGTGANVLTF. The V call is TRBV18, the J call TRBJ2-6, with D possibly TRBD1 on 6 matching bases. The germline CDR1 and CDR2 sequences are KGHSH and LQKENI. The germline V and J ends were trimmed by 5 bases and 2 bases, with 13 bases remaining between them. The CDR3 extends over 16 amino acids.

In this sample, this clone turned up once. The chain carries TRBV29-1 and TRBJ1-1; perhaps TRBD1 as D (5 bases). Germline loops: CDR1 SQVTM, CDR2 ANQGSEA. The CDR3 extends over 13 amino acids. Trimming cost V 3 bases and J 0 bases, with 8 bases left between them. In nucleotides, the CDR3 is TGCAGCGTTGACGGGGACTTGAACACTGAAGCTTTCTTT. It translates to CSVDGDLNTEAFF.

CDR3: CASRGTSGGHYEQYF. In DNA, the CDR3 is TGTGCCAGCAGGGGGACTAGCGGGGGCCACTACGAGCAGTACTTC. The chain couples TRBV28 to TRBJ2-7, with 14 bases lining up with TRBD2. Germline V gene lookup returns CDR1 MDHEN and CDR2 SYDVKM. After removal of 6 bases from V and 3 bases from J, the junction contained 4 bases not matched to a gene. The CDR3 runs 15 residues.

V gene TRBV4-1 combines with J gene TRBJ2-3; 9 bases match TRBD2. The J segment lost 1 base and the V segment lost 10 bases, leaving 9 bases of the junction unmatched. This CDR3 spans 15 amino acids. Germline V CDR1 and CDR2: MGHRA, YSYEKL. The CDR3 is CATGFSGGGTDTQYF. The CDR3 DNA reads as TGCGCCACCGGATTTAGCGGGGGAGGCACAGATACGCAGTATTTT.

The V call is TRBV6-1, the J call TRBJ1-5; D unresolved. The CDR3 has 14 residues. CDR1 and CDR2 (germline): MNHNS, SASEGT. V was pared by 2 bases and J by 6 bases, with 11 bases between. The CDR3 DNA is TGTGCCAGCAGTGAACTTCGGGCGGGTCAGCCCCAGCATTTT. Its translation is CASSELRAGQPQHF.

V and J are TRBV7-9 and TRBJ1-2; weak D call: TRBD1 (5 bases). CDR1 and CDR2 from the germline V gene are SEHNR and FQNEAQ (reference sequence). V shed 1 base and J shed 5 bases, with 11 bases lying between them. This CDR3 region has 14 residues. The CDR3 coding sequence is TGTGCCAGCAGCTTAGAAGACAGTTCTTATGGCTACACCTTC. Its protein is CASSLEDSSYGYTF.

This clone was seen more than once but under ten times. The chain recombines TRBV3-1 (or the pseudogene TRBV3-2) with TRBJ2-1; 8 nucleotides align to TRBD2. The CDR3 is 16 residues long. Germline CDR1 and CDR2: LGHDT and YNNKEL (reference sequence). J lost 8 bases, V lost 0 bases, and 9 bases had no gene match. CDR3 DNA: TGTGCCAGCAGCCAAGAATTGGTAGCGGGGAGTCATGAGCAGTTCTTC. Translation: CASSQELVAGSHEQFF.

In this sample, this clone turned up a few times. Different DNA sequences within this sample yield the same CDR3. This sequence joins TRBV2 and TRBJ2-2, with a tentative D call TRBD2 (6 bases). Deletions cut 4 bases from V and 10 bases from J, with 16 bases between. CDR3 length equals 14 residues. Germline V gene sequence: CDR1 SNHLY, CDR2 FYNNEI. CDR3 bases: TGTGCCAGCAGTGTGGGAGGTACCCTCAAGGAGCTGTTTTTT. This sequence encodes CASSVGGTLKELFF.

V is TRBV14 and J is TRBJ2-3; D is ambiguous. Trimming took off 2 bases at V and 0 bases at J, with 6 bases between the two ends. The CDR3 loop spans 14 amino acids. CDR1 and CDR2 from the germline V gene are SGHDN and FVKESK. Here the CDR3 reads CASSQLPSTDTQYF. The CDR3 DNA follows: TGTGCCAGCAGCCAACTACCGAGCACAGATACGCAGTATTTT.

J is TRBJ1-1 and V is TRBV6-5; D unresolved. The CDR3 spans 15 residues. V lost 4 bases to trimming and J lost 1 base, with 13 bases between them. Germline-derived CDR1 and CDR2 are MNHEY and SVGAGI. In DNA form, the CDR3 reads TGTGCCAGCAGTTCGACATTACGACGGAACACTGAAGCTTTCTTT. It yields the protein CASSSTLRRNTEAFF.

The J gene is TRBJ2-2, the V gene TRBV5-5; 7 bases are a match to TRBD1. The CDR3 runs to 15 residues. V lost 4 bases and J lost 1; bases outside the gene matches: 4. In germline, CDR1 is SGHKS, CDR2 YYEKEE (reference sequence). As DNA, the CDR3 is TGTGCCAGCAGCCTGACAGGGTTGAACACCGGGGAGCTGTTTTTT. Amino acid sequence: CASSLTGLNTGELFF.

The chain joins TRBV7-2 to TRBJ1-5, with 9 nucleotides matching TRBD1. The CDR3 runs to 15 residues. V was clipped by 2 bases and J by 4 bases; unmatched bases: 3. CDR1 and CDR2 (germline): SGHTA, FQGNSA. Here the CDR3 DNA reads TGTGCCAGCAGCTTATCCGGGACAGGGAATCAGCCCCAGCATTTT. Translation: CASSLSGTGNQPQHF. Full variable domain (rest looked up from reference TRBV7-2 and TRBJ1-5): GAGVSQSPSNKVTEKGKDVELRCDPISGHTALYWYRQSLGQGLEFLIYFQGNSAPDKSGLPSDRFSAERTGGSVSTLTIQRTQQEDSAVYLCASSLSGTGNQPQHFGDGTRLSIL.

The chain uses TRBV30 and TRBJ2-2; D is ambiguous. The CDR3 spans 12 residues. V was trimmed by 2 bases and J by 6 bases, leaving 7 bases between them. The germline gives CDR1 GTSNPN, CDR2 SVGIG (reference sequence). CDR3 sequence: CAWSFSSGELFF. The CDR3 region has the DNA TGTGCCTGGAGTTTCTCGTCCGGGGAGCTGTTTTTT.

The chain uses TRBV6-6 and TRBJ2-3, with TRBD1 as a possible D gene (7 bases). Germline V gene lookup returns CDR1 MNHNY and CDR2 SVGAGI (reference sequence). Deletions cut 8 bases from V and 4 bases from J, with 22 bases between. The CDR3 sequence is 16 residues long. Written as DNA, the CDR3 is TGTGCCAGCGGGGTACTGGAGGGGGCGGCCCCAGATACGCAGTATTTT. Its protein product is CASGVLEGAAPDTQYF.

The CDR3 coding sequence is TGTGCCAGCAGCCGACAGGAAGTCCGGGATACGCAGTATTTT. It encodes CASSRQEVRDTQYF. This chain joins TRBV6-5 and TRBJ2-3; maybe TRBD1 (6 bases). Trimming shortened V by 6 bases and J by 6 bases, and 16 bases separated the two germline ends. This CDR3 comprises 14 residues. Germline V gene sequence: CDR1 MNHEY, CDR2 SVGAGI.

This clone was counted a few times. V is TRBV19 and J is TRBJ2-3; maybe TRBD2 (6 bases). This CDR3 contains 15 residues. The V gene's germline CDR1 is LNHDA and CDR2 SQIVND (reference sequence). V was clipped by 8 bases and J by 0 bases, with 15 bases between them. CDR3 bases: TGTGCCAGTGGGGCGCGGGGTGTGAGCACAGATACGCAGTATTTT. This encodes CASGARGVSTDTQYF.

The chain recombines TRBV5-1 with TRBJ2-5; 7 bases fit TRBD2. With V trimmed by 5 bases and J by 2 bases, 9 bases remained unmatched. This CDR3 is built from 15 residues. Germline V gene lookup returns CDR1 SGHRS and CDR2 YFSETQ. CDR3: CASRPTSAPQETQYF. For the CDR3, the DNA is TGCGCCAGCAGACCTACTAGCGCCCCTCAAGAGACCCAGTACTTC.